The source of this T cell receptor (beta chain) is a study of naive and memory T cell subsets. Treatment: skin biopsy from PPD injection site in Mantoux-positive individual. The library had UMIs added by 3' ligation of an oligonucleotide to TCR cDNA. Findings of the study overall: Delayed type IV hypersensitivity infiltration was taken to explain higher tuberculin-site TCR counts. Far more TCRs reportedly came from tuberculin skin test site biopsies.

Four PCR rounds used nested alpha and beta constant region primers plus the SP2 primer. TCRdb ran MiXCR on the UMI-ligation and nested PCR reads and lists one entry per CDR3 protein. The top ten hold about 4.2% of the sample, which has 35,000 to 40,000 distinct CDR3 sequences, approximately 10% seen once. This clonotype was recorded a few times. Its antigen is not identified. The receptor was derived from an adult in good health. This sample comprised skin, obtained from a tuberculin skin test site.

This chain's CDR3 is CSVGIGGNTEAFF. The CDR3 DNA is TGCAGCGTTGGTATAGGGGGGAACACTGAAGCTTTCTTT. The chain couples TRBV29-1 to TRBJ1-1; D might be TRBD1 (6 bases). The CDR3 spans 13 residues. V lost 4 bases, J lost 1 base, and 10 bases lay in between. Germline V gene lookup returns CDR1 SQVTM and CDR2 ANQGSEA.